The clone carrying this T cell receptor beta chain was recorded once. Its specificity is unknown. These data are taken from a study of radiation and T cells in renal cell carcinoma. The study's findings and limits: From baseline, blood top tumor clonotypes peaked at 2 weeks post-radiation. No pretreatment tumor biopsies were available for baseline clonotypes.

The time point: baseline pretreatment blood. Described treatment: 15 Gy SBRT to primary tumor, nephrectomy 4 weeks later. Radiation-treated patients gave blood at baseline, week 2 and week 4. TCRdb's copy holds only in-frame clones and misses some; the assay was immunoSEQ multiplex PCR. The profile covers about 130,000 clones, with over 75% appearing a single time and 12% taken by the ten largest. Germline V gene data show CDR1 as SGHKS and CDR2 as YYEKEE (reference sequence). The CDR3 contains 14 residues. Trimming cost V 5 bases and J 3 bases; bases outside gene matches: 5. The chain carries TRBV5-5 and TRBJ1-5; 7 bases are shared with TRBD1. The specimen comprised blood, sampled from a patient whose treatment included radiotherapy and nephrectomy. This receptor was identified in a woman in her forties or fifties with renal cell carcinoma. As DNA, the CDR3 is TGTGCCAGCAGTACGGACAGGTCCAATCAGCCCCAGCATTTT. It codes for CASSTDRSNQPQHF.